This entry lists 2 T cell receptor beta chains sequenced from one sample in a study of CD8+ T cells in alopecia areata. The authors extracted RNA and reverse transcribed it into cDNA as the sequencing template. Measured with immunoSEQ multiplex PCR; TCRdb has only the in-frame clones, and not every one. The sample carries 200,000 to 250,000 clones, about three fifths recorded once. The input for sequencing was CD4+ T cells sorted from blood, taken at week 0. The receptor set was obtained from a human donor with alopecia areata.

The chain links TRBV30 to TRBJ2-7; the D is unclear. Germline CDR1 GTSNPN, CDR2 SVGIG (reference sequence). The CDR3 length is 16 residues. The V end was cut by 3 bases, the J end by 1 base, with 19 bases between. The CDR3 DNA is TGTGCCTGGAGGGGTCCCTTGGGAAAGGGTTCCTACGAGCAGTACTTC. Protein product: CAWRGPLGKGSYEQYF. The complete variable domain, with remaining parts taken from reference TRBV30 and TRBJ2-7, reads SQTIHQWPATLVQPVGSPLSLECTVEGTSNPNLYWYRQAAGRGLQLLFYSVGIGQISSEVPQNLSASRPQDRQFILSSKKLLLSDSGFYLCAWRGPLGKGSYEQYFGPGTRLTVT.

V and J are TRBV30 and TRBJ1-2; TRBD1 matches 10 bases. V lost 3 bases and J lost 4; bases outside the gene matches: 8. The CDR3 is made up of 15 amino acids. Per the germline V gene, CDR1 is GTSNPN and CDR2 is SVGIG (reference sequence). The CDR3 here is CAWRGRDRGIYGYTF. The CDR3 nucleotides are TGTGCCTGGAGGGGACGGGACAGGGGAATCTATGGCTACACCTTC.